This T cell receptor (beta chain) was recorded in a study of cytomegalovirus exposure and HLA in healthy donors. PCR involved 60 Vbeta and 13 Jbeta primers. The method was immunoSEQ multiplex PCR; TCRdb's version includes in-frame clones alone and lacks a portion of them. The data show approximately 110,000 clones, about an eighth seen once. Germline trimming cut 3 bases from V and 7 bases from J; bases unmatched to any gene: 8. Germline CDR1 is MRHNA and CDR2 is SNTAGT. The CDR3 consists of 14 residues. Sequencing was done on a sample of PBMCs. The TCR originated in a man aged 35-49 years in good health and CMV-seropositive. The rearrangement links TRBV6-4 to TRBJ2-5; 7 nucleotides match TRBD2. The CDR3 region is CASSETSSVATQYF. CDR3 nucleotide sequence: TGTGCCAGCAGTGAGACTAGCTCCGTGGCGACCCAGTACTTC.